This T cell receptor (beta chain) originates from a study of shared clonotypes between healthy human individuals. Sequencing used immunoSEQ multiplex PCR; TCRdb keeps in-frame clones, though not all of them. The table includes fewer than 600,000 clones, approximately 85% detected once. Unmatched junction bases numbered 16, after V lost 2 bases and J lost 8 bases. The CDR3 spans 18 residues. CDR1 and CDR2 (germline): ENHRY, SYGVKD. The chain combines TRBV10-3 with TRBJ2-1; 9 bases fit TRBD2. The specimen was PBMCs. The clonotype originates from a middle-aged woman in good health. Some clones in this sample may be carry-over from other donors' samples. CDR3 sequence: CAISEQYGSSGTLHEQFF. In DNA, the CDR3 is TGTGCCATCAGTGAGCAATATGGGTCTAGCGGGACCTTACATGAGCAGTTCTTC.